One T cell receptor (beta chain) is described in this entry. These data originate in a study of control samples from healthy donors and cancer patients. TCRdb keeps only in-frame clones here, not all; method: immunoSEQ multiplex PCR. The sample lists 190,000 or so clones; just under 95% were seen once. The germline V and J ends were trimmed by 1 base and 6 bases, with 10 bases remaining between them. The CDR3 totals 13 residues. CDR1 and CDR2 from the germline V gene are MNHNS and SASEGT. V is TRBV6-1 and J is TRBJ2-7; tentative D call: TRBD2 (6 bases). Source material: blood. The sequence was obtained from a man younger than 35 in good health. The CDR3 loop is CASSEGWGGEQYF. The CDR3 nucleotides are TGTGCCAGCAGTGAAGGGTGGGGAGGCGAGCAGTACTTC.